These 13 T cell receptor beta chains originate from one sample sequenced in a study of blood T cell repertoires in COVID-19. The repertoire was sequenced with immunoSEQ multiplex PCR; TCRdb's copy has only in-frame clones and lacks some. The sample contains roughly 180,000 clones, about 80% of which appear only once. Source material: peripheral blood. The receptors were gathered from a woman aged 45-60 years with active or convalescent COVID-19.

V is TRBV25-1 and J is TRBJ1-2, with D perhaps matching TRBD1 (5 bases). The V gene's germline CDR1 is MGHDK and CDR2 SYGVNS. The CDR3 spans 17 residues. Between the trimmed V and J ends, which lost 2 bases and 3 bases, there was a span of 19 bases. The CDR3 nucleotides read TGTGCCAGCAGTGAAAGGCCTGGTCTGGGGGGGGACTATGGCTACACCTTC. Its translation is CASSERPGLGGDYGYTF.

DNA for the CDR3: TGTGCCACCAGCAGAGTTACCGGCGGCCGGCCCCAGCATTTT. Protein product: CATSRVTGGRPQHF. This chain joins TRBV15 and TRBJ1-5, with D hard to call. Trimming pared 1 base from V and 9 bases from J, leaving 13 bases between. The CDR3 is 14 amino acids. The V gene's germline CDR1 is LNHNV and CDR2 YYDKDF (reference sequence). The variable domain in full, completed from reference TRBV15 and TRBJ1-5, reads DAMVIQNPRYQVTQFGKPVTLSCSQTLNHNVMYWYQQKSSQAPKLLFHYYDKDFNNEADTPDNFQSRRPNTSFCFLDIRSPGLGDTAMYLCATSRVTGGRPQHFGDGTRLSIL.

V and J are TRBV18 and TRBJ1-1; possibly TRBD1 for D (5 bases). The V gene lost 3 bases and the J gene lost 4 bases, with 15 bases spanning the gap. The germline CDR1 and CDR2 sequences are KGHSH and LQKENI. The CDR3 covers 15 residues. This CDR3 is CASSPRTEGATEAFF. The CDR3 DNA sequence: TGTGCCAGCTCACCTCGGACGGAAGGGGCCACTGAAGCTTTCTTT.

This chain links TRBV28 with TRBJ1-2, with TRBD1 matching 11 bases. CDR1 and CDR2 (germline): MDHEN, SYDVKM. The CDR3 consists of 15 residues. V lost 4 bases and J lost 8; bases outside the gene matches: 9. The DNA of the CDR3 is TGTGCCAGCAGTTCCCCCGGACAGGGGGCGAGGGGCTACACCTTC. Encoded protein: CASSSPGQGARGYTF.

The gene calls are TRBV7-9 and TRBJ2-1; TRBD1 aligns across 7 bases. Trimming took 3 bases from V and 7 from J; bases not matched to a gene: 0. The germline V gene has CDR1 SEHNR and CDR2 FQNEAQ (reference sequence). The CDR3 is 12 residues long. CDR3 sequence: CASSLDRNEQFF. The CDR3 DNA sequence: TGTGCCAGCAGCTTGGACAGGAATGAGCAGTTCTTC.

V is TRBV5-4 and J is TRBJ2-1; perhaps TRBD2 as D (5 bases). The CDR3 spans 15 residues. Germline V gives CDR1 SGHNT, CDR2 YYREEE (reference sequence). Trimming took off 4 bases at V and 8 bases at J, with 19 bases between the two ends. CDR3 protein: CASSPGEGSWDEQFF. CDR3 nucleotide sequence: TGTGCCAGCAGCCCTGGTGAAGGGAGTTGGGATGAGCAGTTCTTC.

In this sample, this clone turned up a few times. V gene TRBV27 combines with J gene TRBJ2-1; D may be TRBD2 (6 bases). CDR3 length equals 13 residues. Germline V lookup: CDR1 MNHEY, CDR2 SMNVEV (reference sequence). Deletions cut 6 bases from V and 4 bases from J, with 10 bases between. The CDR3 sequence is CASRLALYNEQFF. CDR3 bases: TGTGCCAGCAGACTAGCCCTGTACAATGAGCAGTTCTTC.

CDR3 sequence reads: CASSLQGGTNEKLFF. The CDR3 DNA sequence: TGCGCCAGCAGCTTGCAGGGAGGAACTAATGAAAAACTGTTTTTT. V usage is TRBV5-1 and J usage is TRBJ1-4; possible D gene TRBD1, 5 bases. The CDR3 sequence is 15 residues long. CDR1 is SGHRS, CDR2 YFSETQ, per germline. The V gene lost 1 base and the J gene lost 1 base, with 8 bases spanning the gap.

This clone appeared a few times. This rearrangement joins TRBV6-2 or TRBV6-3 to TRBJ1-1; TRBD1 is a possible D gene (5 bases). This CDR3 contains 13 residues. V was trimmed by 0 bases and J by 5 bases, leaving 7 bases between them. CDR1 is MNHEY and CDR2 is SVGEGT in the germline V gene. Written as DNA, the CDR3 is TGTGCCAGCAGTTACTCCAGGGTAACTGAAGCTTTCTTT. Translated: CASSYSRVTEAFF.

The rearrangement uses TRBV7-2 and TRBJ2-7; 9 positions agree with TRBD1. The CDR3 length is 13 residues. The germline V gene has CDR1 SGHTA and CDR2 FQGNSA. V trimming: 5 bases; J trimming: 6 bases; junction bases outside the gene matches: 5. The DNA for the CDR3 is TGTGCCAGCAGCATGGACAGGGGACGCGAGCAGTACTTC. It codes for CASSMDRGREQYF.

This chain uses TRBV10-3 with TRBJ2-5; maybe TRBD1 (5 bases). CDR1 and CDR2 (germline): ENHRY, SYGVKD. V was trimmed by 10 bases and J by 2 bases, leaving 17 bases between them. This CDR3 spans 14 amino acids. CDR3 loop: CATSQGHGQETQYF. DNA for the CDR3: TGTGCCACCTCGCAGGGCCACGGGCAAGAGACCCAGTACTTC.

This chain links TRBV30 with TRBJ2-7; D is uncertain. The CDR3 sequence is 11 residues long. With 1 base removed from V and 6 bases from J, the gap between germline ends came to 7 bases. CDR1 and CDR2 from the germline V gene are GTSNPN and SVGIG (reference sequence). CDR3 region: CAWSAQIEQYF. The CDR3 bases are TGTGCCTGGAGTGCCCAGATCGAGCAGTACTTC.

The rearrangement links TRBV7-9 to TRBJ2-2; 9 nucleotides agree with TRBD2. Per germline, CDR1 SEHNR and CDR2 FQNEAQ (reference sequence). The CDR3 loop spans 15 amino acids. The trim removed 1 base at V and 6 bases at J, leaving 3 bases unmatched. The DNA of the CDR3 is TGTGCCAGCAGCTTAGTGAGCGGGAGGTCCGGGGAGCTGTTTTTT. Translation: CASSLVSGRSGELFF.